This is a list of T cell receptor beta chains from one sample in a study of T cell repertoires in cytomegalovirus infection. TCRdb redid the calling of the reads with MiXCR, one entry per CDR3 protein. The sample has hundreds of thousands of distinct CDR3 sequences, around 30% seen once. Their antigens are not known. Sample: cultured PBMCs, taken from culture after CMV antigen stimulation. The receptors stem from a human donor in good health (CMV status not recorded). Some clones in this sample may be carry-over from other donors' samples. Both conserved end residues are part of each CDR3. A D gene is named only where the DNA matches it firmly. Size values are once, few and many counts, or a class for expanded clones, and some rows have none.

D gene | J gene | clone size | V gene | CDR3 DNA | CDR3 protein
TRBD2 | TRBJ2-1 | NA | TRBV7-2 | TGTGCCAGCAGCTTCGCTAGCGGGAGCAATGTGCAGTTCTTC | CASSFASGSNVQFF
TRBD1 | TRBJ1-2 | many | TRBV7-2 | TGTGCCAGCAGCTCAGGACAGGGGGCAGGGGGCTACACCTTC | CASSSGQGAGGYTF
TRBD2 | TRBJ2-1 | few | TRBV7-8 | TGTGCCAGCAGCTCCCGGACTAGCGGGAGAAATGAGCAGTTCTTC | CASSSRTSGRNEQFF
NA | TRBJ2-1 | NA | TRBV27 | TGTGCCAGCAGTTTAGGAAATCAGGGCAATGAGCAGTTCTTC | CASSLGNQGNEQFF
TRBD1 | TRBJ2-1 | NA | TRBV11-3 | TGTGCCAGCAGGGGGACAGTCAATGAGCAGTTCTTC | CASRGTVNEQFF
TRBD2 | TRBJ2-1 | NA | TRBV24-1 | TGTGCCACCAGTGGTGTAGCGGGAGATAAGTTCGATGAGCAGTTCTTC | CATSGVAGDKFDEQFF
NA | TRBJ2-2 | few | TRBV4-3 | TGCGCCAGCAGCCACACCGGGCTTTTGACCGGGGAGCTGTTTTTT | CASSHTGLLTGELFF
NA | TRBJ1-2 | NA | TRBV30 | TGTGCCTGGAGTGTGGACTATGGCTACACCTTC | CAWSVDYGYTF
TRBD1 | TRBJ1-6 | NA | TRBV7-2 | TGTGCCAGCAGCCCCCAGGGGGCGATTAATAATTCACCCCTCCACTTT | CASSPQGAINNSPLHF
NA | TRBJ2-1 | NA | TRBV6-5 | TGTGCCAGCAGTGCCGCCGGGACAAGCTCCTACAATGAGCAGTTCTTC | CASSAAGTSSYNEQFF
NA | TRBJ2-5 | NA | TRBV2 | TGTGCCAGCAGTTCATCAGGGGCCGAGACCCAGTACTTC | CASSSSGAETQYF
NA | TRBJ1-2 | NA | TRBV19 | TGTGCCAGTACCCTCACTTGGATAGACTATGGCTACACCTTC | CASTLTWIDYGYTF
NA | TRBJ2-7 | NA | TRBV27 | TGTGCCACCCCCCCCTCGACAGAATACGAGCAGTACTTC | CATPPSTEYEQYF
NA | TRBJ1-1 | NA | TRBV6-5 | TGTGCCAGCAGTTACTCGGGCTTCTTTAAACCTGACACTGAAGCTTTCTTT | CASSYSGFFKPDTEAFF
NA | TRBJ1-1 | NA | TRBV19 | TGTGCCAGTAGTATAGGGTCGTACACTGAAGCTTTCTTT | CASSIGSYTEAFF
NA | TRBJ2-2 | NA | TRBV14 | TGTGCCAGCAGCCAAGTATTAACGAACACCGGGGAGCTGTTTTTT | CASSQVLTNTGELFF
NA | TRBJ1-4 | few | TRBV12-3/TRBV12-4 | TGTGCCAGCAGTCAACCCCGGGGGAAGTTAGCGGAAAAACTGTTTTTT | CASSQPRGKLAEKLFF
NA | TRBJ1-1 | NA | TRBV9 | TGTGCCAGCAGCTTCCCGGGTTCGATGGCTGAAGCTTTCTTT | CASSFPGSMAEAFF
TRBD2 | TRBJ2-3 | many | TRBV7-6 | TGTGCCAGCAGCTTAGGCGCGACTAGCGCCCTCGGAGATACGCAGTATTTT | CASSLGATSALGDTQYF
TRBD1 | TRBJ2-7 | NA | TRBV20-1 | TGCAGCCTCGGGACAGCCTACGAGCAGTACTTC | CSLGTAYEQYF
NA | TRBJ1-2 | NA | TRBV19 | TGTGCCAGTATAAATCCTAGCAGTAACAACTATGGCTACACCTTC | CASINPSSNNYGYTF
TRBD2 | TRBJ2-1 | many | TRBV7-2 | TGTGCCAGCAGCTGGGGACTAGCTTCGAATGAGCAGTTCTTC | CASSWGLASNEQFF
NA | TRBJ2-7 | few | TRBV7-9 | TGTGCCAGCAGCCCCCTCGACTGGGTGGCCTACGAGCAGTACTTC | CASSPLDWVAYEQYF
NA | TRBJ2-3 | many | TRBV19 | TGTGCCAGTAGCGGGGGAGAGCACACAGATACGCAGTATTTT | CASSGGEHTDTQYF
TRBD1 | TRBJ1-1 | NA | TRBV4-1 | TGCGCCAGCAGCTGGGGACAGGGGGCTTGGCAAGCTTTCTTT | CASSWGQGAWQAFF
TRBD2 | TRBJ2-3 | few | TRBV6-5 | TGTGCCAGCAGTTACCCTAGCGGGTTGAGCACAGATACGCAGTATTTT | CASSYPSGLSTDTQYF
TRBD1 | TRBJ1-5 | once | TRBV20-1 | TGCAGTGCCTCTACAGGGGGGTCGAATCAGCCCCAGCATTTT | CSASTGGSNQPQHF
NA | TRBJ2-2 | few | TRBV7-2 | TGTGCCAGCAGCCCTAGCGGTATAGGGACAGGGGAGCTGTTTTTT | CASSPSGIGTGELFF
NA | TRBJ2-6 | many | TRBV7-8 | TGTGCCAGCAGCTTAGGTGTGACTGGGGCCAACGTCCTGACTTTC | CASSLGVTGANVLTF